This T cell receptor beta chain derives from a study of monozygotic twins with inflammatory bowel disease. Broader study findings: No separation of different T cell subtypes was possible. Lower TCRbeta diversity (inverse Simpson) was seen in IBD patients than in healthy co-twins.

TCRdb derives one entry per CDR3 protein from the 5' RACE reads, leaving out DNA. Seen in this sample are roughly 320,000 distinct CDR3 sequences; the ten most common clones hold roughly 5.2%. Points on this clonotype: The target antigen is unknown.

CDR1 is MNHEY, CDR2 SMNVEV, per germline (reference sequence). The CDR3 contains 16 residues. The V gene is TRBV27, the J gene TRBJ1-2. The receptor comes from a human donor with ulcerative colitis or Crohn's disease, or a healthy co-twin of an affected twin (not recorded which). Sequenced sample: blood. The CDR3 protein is CASSLLPGNTNYGYTF.